This TCR beta chain came from a study of technical replicates of blood from a handful of donors. The table came from immunoSEQ multiplex PCR; TCRdb's copy has only in-frame clones and leaves some out. The data hold roughly 15,000 clones, with approximately 80% observed a single time. The CDR3 extends over 13 amino acids. Germline assignment: CDR1 KGHSH and CDR2 LQKENI. The ends were cut back, 4 bases at V and 0 bases at J, with 7 bases in the middle. Sample: PBMCs. This receptor was obtained from a human donor in good health. The chain recombines TRBV18 with TRBJ2-7; D remains unclear. Here the CDR3 reads CASSLRSSYEQYF. As DNA, the CDR3 is TGTGCCAGCTCACTGAGGAGCTCCTACGAGCAGTACTTC.